A single sample gave rise to the 29 T cell receptor beta chains below, sequenced in a study of T-cell reconstitution after alpha-beta-depleted transplantation in children. Molecular barcoding with unique molecular identifiers was used for the TCRbeta library. TCRdb re-called the PCR reads with MiXCR, one entry per CDR3 protein. The data show hundreds of thousands of distinct CDR3 sequences, with about 33% seen just once and 2% to 3% held by the top ten. This specimen consisted of PBMCs from the stem cell graft donor, obtained from the stem cell graft. These TCRs come from a human donor who donated a stem cell graft to a child with aplastic anemia.

This clonotype was seen more than once but under ten times. V gene TRBV20-1 combines with J gene TRBJ2-6, with a tentative D call TRBD1 (6 bases). V was clipped by 3 bases and J by 0 bases, with 9 bases between them. Germline CDR1 DFQATT, CDR2 SNEGSKA (reference sequence). This CDR3 has 15 residues. The DNA of the CDR3 is TGCAGTGCTAGTCAGGGGATCTCTGGGGCCAACGTCCTGACTTTC. As protein: CSASQGISGANVLTF.

V gene TRBV19 combines with J gene TRBJ2-2, with 10 bases matching TRBD1. The CDR3 length is 14 residues. Germline values: CDR1 LNHDA, CDR2 SQIVND (reference sequence). The trim removed 7 bases at V and 4 bases at J, leaving 3 bases unmatched. The CDR3 nucleotides are TGTGCCAGTACTTGGGACAGGGGCACCGGGGAGCTGTTTTTT. It translates to CASTWDRGTGELFF.

In its sample, this clonotype was seen many times. V usage is TRBV20-1 and J usage is TRBJ1-1, with D uncertain. The V gene lost 4 bases and the J gene lost 1 base, with 4 bases spanning the gap. Germline CDR1 reads DFQATT; CDR2 reads SNEGSKA (reference sequence). There are 11 residues in the CDR3. CDR3 in DNA: TGCAGTGCTAACCAGAACACTGAAGCTTTCTTT. It yields the protein CSANQNTEAFF.

The chain employs TRBV20-1 and TRBJ2-1; 8 nucleotides match TRBD2. Germline-derived CDR1 and CDR2 are DFQATT and SNEGSKA (reference sequence). The CDR3 loop spans 15 amino acids. J gave up 0 bases and V 5 bases, and 6 bases lay outside the gene matches. The chain's CDR3 is CSADPSGSSYNEQFF. The DNA for the CDR3 is TGCAGTGCTGACCCCAGCGGGAGCTCCTACAATGAGCAGTTCTTC.

This chain connects TRBV29-1 to TRBJ1-5, with D unclear. The length of the CDR3 is 13 residues. The germline V gene has CDR1 SQVTM and CDR2 ANQGSEA. V was trimmed by 4 bases and J by 0 bases, leaving 7 bases between them. As DNA, the CDR3 is TGCAGCGTTGGAGGGAGTAGCAATCAGCCCCAGCATTTT. Protein sequence: CSVGGSSNQPQHF.

The V and J genes are TRBV20-1 and TRBJ2-5; TRBD2 might be the D (5 bases). Looked up from germline, CDR1 is DFQATT and CDR2 is SNEGSKA (reference sequence). Deletions cut 0 bases from V and 2 bases from J, with 16 bases between. This CDR3 region has 16 residues. In DNA form, the CDR3 reads TGCAGTGCTAGAGATTTCCGGCAGCCGGGGCAAGAGACCCAGTACTTC. Amino acid sequence: CSARDFRQPGQETQYF.

This clonotype has just a few counts. This chain uses TRBV4-3 with TRBJ2-1, with 8 positions matching TRBD2. The junction had 5 bases not matched to a gene; V was cut back by 0 bases and J by 4 bases. This CDR3 contains 16 residues. Germline assignment: CDR1 LGHNA and CDR2 YSLEER. The CDR3 protein is CASSQDVLADYNEQFF. The CDR3 nucleotides are TGCGCCAGCAGCCAAGATGTACTAGCGGATTACAATGAGCAGTTCTTC.

The chain employs TRBV20-1 and TRBJ2-3; TRBD2 aligns across 12 bases. CDR1 and CDR2 (germline): DFQATT, SNEGSKA (reference sequence). The V segment lost 6 bases and the J segment 8 bases; nucleotides outside the gene matches: 6. The CDR3 contains 13 residues. CDR3 residues: CSAPTSGSGTQYF. In nucleotides, the CDR3 is TGCAGTGCCCCGACTAGCGGGAGTGGTACGCAGTATTTT.

The V gene is TRBV7-2, the J gene TRBJ2-1; D possibly uses TRBD1 or TRBD2 (5 bases each). Germline V gene lookup returns CDR1 SGHTA and CDR2 FQGNSA. V was pared by 1 base and J by 6 bases, with 13 bases between. The CDR3 contains 15 residues. CDR3 sequence: CASSLVGTDFNEQFF. The CDR3 nucleotides read TGTGCCAGCAGCTTAGTGGGGACCGACTTCAATGAGCAGTTCTTC.

This chain connects TRBV12-2 to TRBJ2-1; the table's D call, TRBD2, has no DNA check behind it. TRBV12-2 is a documented pseudogene. The CDR3 sequence is 16 residues long. The CDR3 bases are TGTGCAAGTCGCCCGCGCGGAGGCACCCTTGGCAATGAGCAGTTCTTC. Translating it yields CASRPRGGTLGNEQFF.

The rearrangement joins TRBV11-3 to TRBJ2-5; D unclear. The CDR3 extends over 16 amino acids. Between the trimmed V and J ends, which lost 3 bases and 2 bases, there was a span of 16 bases. Germline V gene sequence: CDR1 SGHNT, CDR2 YENEEA. The chain's CDR3 is CASSFGPTLLQETQYF. The CDR3, as DNA: TGTGCCAGCAGCTTCGGACCAACACTTCTACAAGAGACCCAGTACTTC.

The chain joins TRBV6-5 to TRBJ2-3, with a tentative D call TRBD1 (6 bases). CDR3 size: 12 residues. Germline CDR1 and CDR2: MNHEY and SVGAGI. V lost 11 bases, J lost 0 bases, and 9 bases lay in between. CDR3 amino acids: CAARGSTDTQYF. The CDR3 coding sequence is TGTGCCGCCAGGGGTAGCACAGATACGCAGTATTTT.

This clonotype was found a few times. The chain links TRBV25-1 to TRBJ2-1; TRBD2 agrees at 7 bases. The germline V gene encodes CDR1 MGHDK and CDR2 SYGVNS. This CDR3 region has 13 residues. Losses at the gene ends were 4 bases for V and 6 bases for J; bases not matched to a gene: 3. CDR3 sequence (DNA): TGTGCCAGCAGTGCCTGGGGGGGCAATGAGCAGTTCTTC. Translation gives CASSAWGGNEQFF.

This clonotype was recorded once. The V gene is TRBV3-1, the J gene TRBJ2-3, with 11 bases aligning to TRBD2. This CDR3 spans 14 amino acids. Unmatched junction bases numbered 5, after V lost 9 bases and J lost 3 bases. Germline V gene lookup returns CDR1 LGHDT and CDR2 YNNKEL (reference sequence). The CDR3 region has the DNA TGTGCCAGTAGATCTAGCGGGAGGACAGATACGCAGTATTTT. Its protein product is CASRSSGRTDTQYF.

This clonotype was detected a few times. In DNA form, the CDR3 reads TGTGCCAGCAGTCTTTCCGGGTCCCCGGGTTATGGCTACACCTTC. Amino acid sequence: CASSLSGSPGYGYTF. V and J are TRBV13 and TRBJ1-2; D is uncertain. Deletions cut 6 bases from V and 5 bases from J, with 19 bases between. CDR1 and CDR2 from the germline V gene are PRHDT and FYEKMQ (reference sequence). CDR3 length: 15 residues.

Only a few counts were recorded for this clonotype. The V call is TRBV9, the J call TRBJ2-4; TRBD2 matches 8 bases. Germline CDR1 and CDR2: SGDLS and YYNGEE. The CDR3 extends over 16 amino acids. Trimming took 4 bases from V and 0 from J; bases not matched to a gene: 6. This chain's CDR3 is CASSNTSGIAKNIQYF. The CDR3 DNA reads as TGTGCCAGCAGCAACACTAGCGGAATAGCCAAAAACATTCAGTACTTC.

V and J are TRBV29-1 and TRBJ2-1, with D possibly matching TRBD1 (6 bases). The V gene's germline CDR1 is SQVTM and CDR2 ANQGSEA. V dropped 2 bases and J dropped 8 bases, with 22 bases sitting between them. The CDR3 has 16 amino acids. The CDR3 bases are TGCAGCGTTGAAATCCTTAGGGGGAAGTTGCGGGATGAGCAGTTCTTC. Protein: CSVEILRGKLRDEQFF.

This clonotype appeared a few times. The chain carries TRBV7-9 and TRBJ2-3; 12 bases map to TRBD2. The CDR3 sequence is 17 residues long. The trim removed 5 bases at V and 5 bases at J, leaving 11 bases unmatched. Germline V gives CDR1 SEHNR, CDR2 FQNEAQ (reference sequence). In DNA, the CDR3 is TGTGCCAGCAGCGCAGACTCTAGCGGGAGGGCTCGAGATACGCAGTATTTT. It specifies CASSADSSGRARDTQYF.

The chain uses TRBV20-1 and TRBJ1-3; no firm D call. V was clipped by 6 bases and J by 1 base, with 19 bases between them. CDR3 length equals 16 residues. Germline CDR1 reads DFQATT; CDR2 reads SNEGSKA (reference sequence). The CDR3 region is CSASLAPRVSGNTIYF. In DNA form, the CDR3 reads TGCAGTGCGAGCCTGGCACCGCGAGTTTCTGGAAACACCATATATTTT.

The V and J genes are TRBV7-2 and TRBJ1-4, with D uncertain. The CDR3 covers 16 residues. The germline V and J ends were trimmed by 1 base and 8 bases, with 17 bases remaining between them. The germline V gene has CDR1 SGHTA and CDR2 FQGNSA. The CDR3 region has the DNA TGTGCCAGCAGCTTAGGGGTGCGACCCCATGGGGAAAAACTGTTTTTT. The encoded protein is CASSLGVRPHGEKLFF.

V and J are TRBV27 and TRBJ2-2; 10 bases line up with TRBD2. This CDR3 contains 14 residues. In germline, CDR1 is MNHEY, CDR2 SMNVEV (reference sequence). V trimming: 6 bases; J trimming: 7 bases; junction bases outside the gene matches: 5. The DNA for the CDR3 is TGTGCCAGCAGGGGTAGCGGGAGGCTCGGGGAGCTGTTTTTT. Protein: CASRGSGRLGELFF.

The chain carries TRBV29-1 and TRBJ2-5, with D possibly being TRBD1 (6 bases). The CDR3 extends over 20 amino acids. Germline CDR1 is SQVTM and CDR2 is ANQGSEA. Trimming took 0 bases from V and 1 from J, leaving 27 bases between them. The CDR3 coding sequence is TGCAGCGTTGAAGAAAAACTAGACAGGCGGGTCACCGTTTTCCAAGAGACCCAGTACTTC. It encodes CSVEEKLDRRVTVFQETQYF.

This clonotype was counted only a few times. This chain connects TRBV29-1 to TRBJ2-1; 8 nucleotides match TRBD2. V lost 3 bases, J lost 8 bases, and 18 bases stayed unmatched. The CDR3 contains 17 residues. The V gene's germline CDR1 is SQVTM and CDR2 ANQGSEA. The CDR3 region is CSVDSKVTGGTVDEQFF. The DNA of the CDR3 is TGCAGCGTTGACAGTAAGGTGACGGGAGGGACTGTAGATGAGCAGTTCTTC.

This clonotype was found a few times. V gene TRBV7-9 combines with J gene TRBJ1-5, with a possible D match to TRBD1 (5 bases). Germline loops: CDR1 SEHNR, CDR2 FQNEAQ (reference sequence). CDR3 size: 17 residues. V dropped 1 base and J dropped 1 base, with 14 bases sitting between them. The CDR3 spells CASSLGGGGKSNQPQHF. The CDR3 coding sequence is TGTGCCAGCAGCTTAGGTGGTGGGGGGAAAAGCAATCAGCCCCAGCATTTT. The full variable domain, in which reference TRBV7-9 and TRBJ1-5 provide the parts outside the CDR3, is DTGVSQNPRHKITKRGQNVTFRCDPISEHNRLYWYRQTLGQGPEFLTYFQNEAQLEKSRLLSDRFSAERPKGSFSTLEIQRTEQGDSAMYLCASSLGGGGKSNQPQHFGDGTRLSIL.

This clonotype is a singleton in its sample. For the CDR3, the DNA is TGTGCCAGCAGTGGTATAATGGGGGCGCTAGAGACCCAGTACTTC. Its translation is CASSGIMGALETQYF. The rearrangement links TRBV6-1 to TRBJ2-5, with a weak D call TRBD1 (6 bases). The CDR3 is 15 residues long. Germline lookup yields CDR1 MNHNS and CDR2 SASEGT. V gave up 4 bases and J gave up 4 bases, with 16 bases separating them.

This clonotype was observed a few times. This chain connects TRBV5-1 to TRBJ2-2, with TRBD1 matching 7 bases. This CDR3 is 15 amino acids long. Germline V CDR1 and CDR2: SGHRS, YFSETQ. The V and J ends lost 0 bases and 6 bases, in that order; junction bases with no gene match: 5. CDR3 DNA sequence: TGCGCCAGCAGCTTGGATGGGACAGTCGCCGGGGAGCTGTTTTTT. This sequence encodes CASSLDGTVAGELFF.

This chain connects TRBV27 to TRBJ1-4; D is unclear. CDR1 is MNHEY, CDR2 SMNVEV, per germline (reference sequence). The CDR3 is 14 residues long. Trimming took 5 bases from V and 7 from J, leaving 14 bases between them. The CDR3 DNA reads TGTGCCAGCAGTCCCAGACCTGCAGCTGAAAAACTGTTTTTT. This translates into CASSPRPAAEKLFF. The whole variable domain, filled in from reference TRBV27 and TRBJ1-4, reads EAQVTQNPRYLITVTGKKLTVTCSQNMNHEYMSWYRQDPGLGLRQIYYSMNVEVTDKGDVPEGYKVSRKEKRNFPLILESPSPNQTSLYFCASSPRPAAEKLFFGSGTQLSVL.

This clonotype was seen a few times. The gene calls are TRBV7-2 and TRBJ2-5, with a tentative D call TRBD2 (6 bases). Germline lookup yields CDR1 SGHTA and CDR2 FQGNSA. The CDR3 runs to 14 residues. The germline V and J ends were trimmed by 3 bases and 5 bases, with 13 bases remaining between them. The CDR3 sequence: CASSFRGVGETQYF. The CDR3, as DNA: TGTGCCAGCAGCTTCCGCGGGGTTGGGGAGACCCAGTACTTC. Drawing the rest from reference TRBV7-2 and TRBJ2-5, the complete variable domain is GAGVSQSPSNKVTEKGKDVELRCDPISGHTALYWYRQSLGQGLEFLIYFQGNSAPDKSGLPSDRFSAERTGGSVSTLTIQRTQQEDSAVYLCASSFRGVGETQYFGPGTRLLVL.

V is TRBV7-2 and J is TRBJ2-3; 11 bases align to TRBD2. The CDR3 extends over 19 amino acids. From germline, CDR1 is SGHTA and CDR2 FQGNSA. The ends lost 0 bases at V and 1 base at J; junction bases unmatched: 9. CDR3 loop: CASSLAPPGLAVRTDTQYF. CDR3 nucleotide sequence: TGTGCCAGCAGCTTAGCCCCCCCGGGACTAGCGGTTCGCACAGATACGCAGTATTTT. Full variable domain (outside the CDR3, taken from reference TRBV7-2 and TRBJ2-3): GAGVSQSPSNKVTEKGKDVELRCDPISGHTALYWYRQSLGQGLEFLIYFQGNSAPDKSGLPSDRFSAERTGGSVSTLTIQRTQQEDSAVYLCASSLAPPGLAVRTDTQYFGPGTRLTVL.